The 5 T cell receptor beta chains presented below share a single source sample, sequenced in a study of cytomegalovirus exposure and HLA in healthy donors. The PCR contained 60 Vbeta and 13 Jbeta primers. TCRdb's copy holds only in-frame clones and misses some; the assay was immunoSEQ multiplex PCR. The data hold about 160,000 clones, with over 60% observed a single time. The sequenced sample consisted of PBMCs. The receptors here all came from a woman aged 30 to 39 in good health and CMV-seronegative.

This clone showed up just once. The J gene is TRBJ2-7, the V gene TRBV15; weak D call: TRBD1 (6 bases). This CDR3 has 14 amino acids. V was shortened by 0 bases and J by 6 bases, with 12 bases between the two germline ends. Germline V lookup: CDR1 LNHNV, CDR2 YYDKDF (reference sequence). The CDR3 sequence is CATSRDSGAGEQYF. CDR3 coding DNA: TGTGCCACCAGCAGAGATTCAGGGGCAGGCGAGCAGTACTTC.

This clone was detected only a few times. This chain links TRBV5-1 with TRBJ2-1, with 8 bases identical to TRBD2. This CDR3 contains 14 residues. Trimming took 4 bases from V and 4 from J; bases not matched to a gene: 4. Germline V lookup: CDR1 SGHRS, CDR2 YFSETQ. In nucleotides, the CDR3 is TGCGCCAGCAGCGTTAGCGGGGCTTACAATGAGCAGTTCTTC. Amino acid sequence: CASSVSGAYNEQFF. Looking up the rest from reference TRBV5-1 and TRBJ2-1 gives the full variable domain: KAGVTQTPRYLIKTRGQQVTLSCSPISGHRSVSWYQQTPGQGLQFLFEYFSETQRNKGNFPGRFSGRQFSNSRSEMNVSTLELGDSALYLCASSVSGAYNEQFFGPGTRLTVL.

This CDR3 is CAISRTGQETQYF. In DNA form, the CDR3 reads TGTGCCATCAGCAGGACAGGACAAGAGACCCAGTACTTC. The chain employs TRBV10-3 and TRBJ2-5; 7 bases align to TRBD1. Looked up from germline, CDR1 is ENHRY and CDR2 is SYGVKD. The CDR3 is 13 amino acids. With V trimmed by 6 bases and J by 2 bases, 3 bases remained unmatched.

The chain combines TRBV28 with TRBJ2-3, with TRBD2 matching 9 bases. Germline lookup yields CDR1 MDHEN and CDR2 SYDVKM. CDR3 length equals 13 residues. J was trimmed by 1 base and V by 10 bases; bases with no gene match: 3. In DNA form, the CDR3 reads TGTGCCACCTGGACTAGCGGCACAGATACGCAGTATTTT. It encodes CATWTSGTDTQYF.

This clone came up a few times. The chain has TRBV20-1 and TRBJ2-3, with D unresolved. V lost 3 bases and J lost 7, with 5 bases in between. CDR1 DFQATT and CDR2 SNEGSKA come from the germline V gene (reference sequence). The CDR3 is 10 amino acids. CDR3 region: CSASPYTQYF. The CDR3 bases are TGCAGTGCTAGTCCCTATACGCAGTATTTT.